This T cell receptor (beta chain) is from a study of Graves' ophthalmopathy and Graves' hyperthyroidism. CDR3 size: 14 residues. The J segment lost 5 bases and the V segment lost 3 bases, leaving 5 bases of the junction unmatched. Looked up from germline, CDR1 is LNHNV and CDR2 is YYDKDF (reference sequence). Ophthalmopathy-affected donors exhibited moderate-to-severe activity, CAS ≥3, NOSPECS ≥4, and duration under 3 months. Amplification targeted the TCR beta CDR3 regions, with RNA transcripts as the source material. After a first-round RT-PCR with HTBI primers, a second-round multiplex PCR was run. TCRdb reanalysed the multiplex PCR reads using MiXCR and keeps one entry per CDR3 protein. The sample contains approximately 700,000 distinct CDR3 sequences, over 40% of which appear only once.

V usage is TRBV15 and J usage is TRBJ2-5; 8 nucleotides align to TRBD1. The receptor's source is an adult man with Graves' ophthalmopathy. Sequencing was carried out using peripheral blood. The CDR3 DNA reads TGTGCCACCAGCAGTGGACAGGGATGGGAGACCCAGTACTTC. Its protein is CATSSGQGWETQYF. The variable domain in full, with the rest retrieved from reference TRBV15 and TRBJ2-5, is DAMVIQNPRYQVTQFGKPVTLSCSQTLNHNVMYWYQQKSSQAPKLLFHYYDKDFNNEADTPDNFQSRRPNTSFCFLDIRSPGLGDTAMYLCATSSGQGWETQYFGPGTRLLVL.